This T cell receptor (beta chain) stems from a study of blood T cell repertoires in COVID-19. Whole-study context: PBMCs, B-cell-depleted T cells, or T cells were the source of the cDNA or gDNA that made up the material.

Germline CDR1 LNHDA, CDR2 SQIVND (reference sequence). This CDR3 is 14 amino acids long. Trimming left V 8 bases short and J 0 bases short, with 8 bases between. Methods used by the authors: Amplification of reference gene primers was used by the study to estimate nucleated cell counts. The repertoire was sequenced with immunoSEQ multiplex PCR; TCRdb's copy has only in-frame clones and lacks some. The V and J calls and clone size are taken from that table; D and trimming were inferred from the DNA. The table records 10,000 to 11,000 clones, 65% to 90% of them present only once. This TCR was recovered from a man aged 70 or older with active COVID-19. The V call is TRBV19, the J call TRBJ2-6, with D possibly matching TRBD1 (5 bases). Material for sequencing was peripheral blood. CDR3 in amino acids: CASGANSGANVLTF. In DNA form, the CDR3 reads TGTGCCAGTGGGGCCAACTCTGGGGCCAACGTCCTGACTTTC. The entire variable domain, with the rest obtained from reference TRBV19 and TRBJ2-6, is as follows: DGGITQSPKYLFRKEGQNVTLSCEQNLNHDAMYWYRQDPGQGLRLIYYSQIVNDFQKGDIAEGYSVSREKKESFPLTVTSAQKNPTAFYLCASGANSGANVLTFGAGSRLTVL.